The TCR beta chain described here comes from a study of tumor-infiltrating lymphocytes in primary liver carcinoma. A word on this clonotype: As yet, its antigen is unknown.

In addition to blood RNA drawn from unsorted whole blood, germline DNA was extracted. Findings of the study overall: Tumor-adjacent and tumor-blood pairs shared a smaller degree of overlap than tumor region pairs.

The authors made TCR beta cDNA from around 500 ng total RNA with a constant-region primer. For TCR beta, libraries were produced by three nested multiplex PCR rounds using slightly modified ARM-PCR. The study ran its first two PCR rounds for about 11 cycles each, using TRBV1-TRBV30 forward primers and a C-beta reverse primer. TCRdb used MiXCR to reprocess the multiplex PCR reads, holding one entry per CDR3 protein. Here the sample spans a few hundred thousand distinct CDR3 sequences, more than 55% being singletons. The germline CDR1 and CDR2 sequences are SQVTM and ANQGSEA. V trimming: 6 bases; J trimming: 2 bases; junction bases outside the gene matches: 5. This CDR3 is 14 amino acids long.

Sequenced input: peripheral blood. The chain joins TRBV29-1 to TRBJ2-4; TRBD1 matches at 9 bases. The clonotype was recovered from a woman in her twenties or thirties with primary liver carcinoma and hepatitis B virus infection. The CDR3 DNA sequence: TGCAGCGTCACAGGGGGCCTGACCAAAAACATTCAGTACTTC. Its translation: CSVTGGLTKNIQYF.